The T cell receptor beta chain described here comes from a study of T cell changes during pregnancy in multiple sclerosis. Libraries were prepared by immunoSEQ multiplex PCR; TCRdb keeps only in-frame clonotypes and omits some of them. Seen here are about 100,000 clones, over 80% observed once, and the top ten hold more than 1.5%. The CDR3 covers 13 residues. CDR1 and CDR2 (germline): LNHDA, SQIVND (reference sequence). The V end lost 4 bases, the J end lost 11 bases, and 17 bases lay between the germline ends. This chain joins TRBV19 and TRBJ1-1, with D possibly matching TRBD1 (6 bases). The starting material was peripheral blood, obtained after pregnancy. The sequence came from a female donor with multiple sclerosis, enrolled in a pregnancy study. The CDR3 sequence: CASSTAGDTRAFF. Written as DNA, the CDR3 is TGTGCCAGTAGTACTGCAGGGGATACAAGGGCTTTCTTT.